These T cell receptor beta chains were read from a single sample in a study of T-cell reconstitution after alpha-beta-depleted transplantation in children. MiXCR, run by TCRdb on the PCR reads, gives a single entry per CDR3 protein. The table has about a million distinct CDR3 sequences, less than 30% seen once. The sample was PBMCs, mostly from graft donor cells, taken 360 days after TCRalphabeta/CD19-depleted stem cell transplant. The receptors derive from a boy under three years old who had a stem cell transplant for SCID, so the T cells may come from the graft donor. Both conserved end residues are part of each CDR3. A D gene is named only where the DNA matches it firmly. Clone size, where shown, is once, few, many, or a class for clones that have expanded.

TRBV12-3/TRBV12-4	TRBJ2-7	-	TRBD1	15	TGTGCCAGCAGTCCCGGACAGGGGGCTTCGGGGGAGCAGTACTTC	CASSPGQGASGEQYF
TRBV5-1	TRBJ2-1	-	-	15	TGCGCCAGCAGCTTGGCAGAGTATTTCGGCGATGAGCAGTTCTTC	CASSLAEYFGDEQFF
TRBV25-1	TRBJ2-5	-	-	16	TGTGCCAGCAGTCCTGGACAGGGAGGGTACCAAGAGACCCAGTACTTC	CASSPGQGGYQETQYF
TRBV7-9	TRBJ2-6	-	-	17	TGTGCCAGCAGCTTTCTTGGGGGACCCTCTGGGGCCAACGTCCTGACTTTC	CASSFLGGPSGANVLTF
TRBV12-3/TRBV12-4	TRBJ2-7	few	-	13	TGTGCCAGCAGCGCGGGCCCGGCAGGCGAGCAGTACTTC	CASSAGPAGEQYF
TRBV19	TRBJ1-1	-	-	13	TGTGCCAGTCACGGACTACTGAACACTGAAGCTTTCTTT	CASHGLLNTEAFF
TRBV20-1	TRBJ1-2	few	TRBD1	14	TGCAGTGCTAGGGTGACAGGGGGCTACTATGGCTACACCTTC	CSARVTGGYYGYTF
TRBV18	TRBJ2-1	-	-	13	TGTGCCAGCTCACCACCGACTGTTGGGGAGCAGTTCTTC	CASSPPTVGEQFF
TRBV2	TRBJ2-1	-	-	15	TGTGCCAGCAGTGAGGGGGGCTTCTCCTACAATGAGCAGTTCTTC	CASSEGGFSYNEQFF
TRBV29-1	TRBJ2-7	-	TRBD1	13	TGCAGCGTTGAGACAGGGGGTCGATACGAGCAGTACTTC	CSVETGGRYEQYF
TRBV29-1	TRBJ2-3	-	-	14	TGCAGCGTTGGGCCAAAGGGAAACACAGATACGCAGTATTTT	CSVGPKGNTDTQYF
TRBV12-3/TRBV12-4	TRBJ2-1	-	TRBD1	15	TGTGCCAGCAGTCCCCGGGACAGGGGCTTCAATGAGCAGTTCTTC	CASSPRDRGFNEQFF
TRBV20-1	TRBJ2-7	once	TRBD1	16	TGCAGTGCTAGGGGGTTTGGACAGGGCAGCTCCTACGAGCAGTACTTC	CSARGFGQGSSYEQYF
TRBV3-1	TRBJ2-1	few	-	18	TGTGCCAGCAGCCAGGTAGTGGGGACGGCGAGCTCCTACAATGAGCAGTTCTTC	CASSQVVGTASSYNEQFF
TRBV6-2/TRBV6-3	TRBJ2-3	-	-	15	TGTGCCAGCAGTTACTCGATTTACAGCTTAGATACGCAGTATTTT	CASSYSIYSLDTQYF
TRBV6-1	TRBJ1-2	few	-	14	TGTGCCAGCAGGCCGCCAGGGACGACCTATGGCTACACCTTC	CASRPPGTTYGYTF
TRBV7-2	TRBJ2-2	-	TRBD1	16	TGTGCCAGCAGCTTAGAGGGACAGCTTAGAACCGGGGAGCTGTTTTTT	CASSLEGQLRTGELFF
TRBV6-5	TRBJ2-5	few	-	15	TGTGCCAGCAGTTACGGTTACGGGCTAAAAGAGACCCAGTACTTC	CASSYGYGLKETQYF
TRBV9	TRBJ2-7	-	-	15	TGTGCCAGCACCCTCTTGGAGGAGGGCCTCAACGAGCAGTACTTC	CASTLLEEGLNEQYF
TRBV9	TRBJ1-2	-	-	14	TGTGCCAGCAGCTCCGCGACAGTGTTGGGTGGCTACACCTTC	CASSSATVLGGYTF
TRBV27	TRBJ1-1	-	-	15	TGTGCCAGCAGTGTCCCAGGCCCGGGGGCCACTGAAGCTTTCTTT	CASSVPGPGATEAFF
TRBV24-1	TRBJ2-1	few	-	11	TGTGCCACCAGTGATCGGGGTGAGCAGTTCTTC	CATSDRGEQFF
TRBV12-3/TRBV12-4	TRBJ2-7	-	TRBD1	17	TGTGCCAGCAGTTCCCCCGGGACAGGGTTGTGGTCCCACGAGCAGTACTTC	CASSSPGTGLWSHEQYF
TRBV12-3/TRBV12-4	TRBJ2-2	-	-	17	TGTGCCAGCAGTTTAAGGTCGCAGGGTGGTAACACCGGGGAGCTGTTTTTT	CASSLRSQGGNTGELFF
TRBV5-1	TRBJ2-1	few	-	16	TGCGCCAGCAGCTTGACAAAACTAGCTCCCTACAATGAGCAGTTCTTC	CASSLTKLAPYNEQFF
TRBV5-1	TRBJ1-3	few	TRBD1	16	TGCGCCAGCAGCGCCCAACAGGGGGCAACTGGAAACACCATATATTTT	CASSAQQGATGNTIYF
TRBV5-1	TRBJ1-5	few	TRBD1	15	TGTGCCAGCTCACTGCAGGGGGCTAGCAATCAGCCCCAGCATTTT	CASSLQGASNQPQHF
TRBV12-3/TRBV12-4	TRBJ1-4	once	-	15	TGTGCCAGCAGTTTAGCGCCGCTGGGGGAGGAAAAACTGTTTTTT	CASSLAPLGEEKLFF
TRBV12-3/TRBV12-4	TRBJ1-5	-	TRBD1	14	TGTGCCAGCAGACTGGGACAGATCCATCAGCCCCAGCATTTT	CASRLGQIHQPQHF
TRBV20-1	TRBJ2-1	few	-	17	TGCAGTGCTCCAAGAGGGGGGCAGGGGGGCCCCTACAATGAGCAGTTCTTC	CSAPRGGQGGPYNEQFF
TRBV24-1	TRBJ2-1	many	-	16	TGTGCCACCAGTGATTTGACGTCAACGGGGAACAATGAGCAGTTCTTC	CATSDLTSTGNNEQFF
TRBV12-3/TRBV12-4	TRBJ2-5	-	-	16	TGTGCCAGCAGTTCCCCCCTAACCGGGGGTGGGGAGACCCAGTACTTC	CASSSPLTGGGETQYF
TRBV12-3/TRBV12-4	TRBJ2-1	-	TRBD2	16	TGTGCCAGCAGTACCTCGAACCGGGGGGGGTACAATGAGCAGTTCTTC	CASSTSNRGGYNEQFF
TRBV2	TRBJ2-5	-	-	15	TGTGCCAGCAGTGTGGACTATCAACTCCAAGAGACCCAGTACTTC	CASSVDYQLQETQYF
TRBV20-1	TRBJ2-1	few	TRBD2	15	TGCAGTGCCCCCCCTAGCGGGGGACTTTACAATGAGCAGTTCTTC	CSAPPSGGLYNEQFF
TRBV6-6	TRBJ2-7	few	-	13	TGTGCCAGCTGTGGGGGCAAGTCCTACGAGCAGTACTTC	CASCGGKSYEQYF
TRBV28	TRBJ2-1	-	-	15	TGTGCCAGCCGCCCAGGGGACCCGGCCTACAATGAGCAGTTCTTC	CASRPGDPAYNEQFF
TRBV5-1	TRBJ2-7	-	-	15	TGCGCCAGCAGCCCCGACCGAAATCGGGGCTACGAGCAGTACTTC	CASSPDRNRGYEQYF
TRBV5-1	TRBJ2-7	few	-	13	TGCGCCAGCAGCTTGTCGTCGAACTACGAGCAGTACTTC	CASSLSSNYEQYF
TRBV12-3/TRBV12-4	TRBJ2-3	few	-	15	TGTGCCAGCAGTTTATCGGGGCAACCCACAGATACGCAGTATTTT	CASSLSGQPTDTQYF
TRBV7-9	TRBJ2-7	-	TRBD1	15	TGTGCCAGCAGCACGGACAGGGCAAGGGTCTACGAGCAGTACTTC	CASSTDRARVYEQYF
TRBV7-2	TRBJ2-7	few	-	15	TGTGCCAGCAGCGAGGAAGGGTCGTCCTCCTACGAGCAGTACTTC	CASSEEGSSSYEQYF